This TCR beta chain was identified in a study of Ad26.COV2.S vaccination and SARS-CoV-2 variants. Across the study: Administration of Ad26.COV2.S was intramuscular, either once or twice 56 days apart.

This clone was observed a handful of times. Germline CDR1 is GTSNPN and CDR2 is SVGIG (reference sequence). This CDR3 spans 15 amino acids. V lost 2 bases and J lost 4, with 15 bases in between. Sequencing used immunoSEQ multiplex PCR; TCRdb keeps in-frame clones, though not all of them. Counted here are some 240,000 clones, around 90% occurring once; the ten biggest clones make up just under 3%. Treatment defined: some 20 received Ad26.COV2.S at low or high dose, single or two shots; about 5 received placebo; per-sample allocation not given. All samples were drawn on day 63, counting from the first vaccine or placebo injection. SARS-CoV-2 spike from the Wuhan strain was encoded by the vaccine, an Ad26 vector.

This receptor was taken from a person between 18 and 65 years old who received the Ad26.COV2.S COVID-19 vaccine or a placebo. This specimen was peripheral blood, taken in a trial of Ad26.COV2.S vaccine versus placebo. The chain carries TRBV30 and TRBJ1-3; D gene uncertain. The CDR3 nucleotides are TGTGCCTGGAGTTCCCGGACGGGCAAAGGAAACACCATATATTTT. Its translation: CAWSSRTGKGNTIYF.